The rows below give T cell receptor beta chains drawn from one sample of a study of cytomegalovirus exposure and HLA in healthy donors. Sequenced by immunoSEQ multiplex PCR; TCRdb stores in-frame clones only, minus some. The table records roughly 56,000 clones, just under 95% of them present only once. Sample: PBMCs. These receptor sequences come from a man aged 18 to 35 in good health and CMV-seronegative. The CDR3 runs from the conserved cysteine through the conserved F or W. The order of the fields is D gene, J gene, V gene, clone size, CDR3 protein, CDR3 DNA. D genes are given only for firm matches. The listing skips clone size in some rows; elsewhere it reads once, few, many or a size class.

>NA|TRBJ1-2|TRBV19|NA
CASSIVVAAEGYTF
TGTGCCAGTAGTATAGTTGTGGCCGCCGAAGGCTACACCTTC
>NA|TRBJ2-3|TRBV11-3|NA
CASSAVGPDTQYF
TGTGCCAGCAGCGCGGTCGGCCCAGATACGCAGTATTTT
>TRBD1|TRBJ1-2|TRBV28|once
CASSSGQGGGYTF
TGTGCCAGCAGTTCGGGACAGGGAGGGGGCTACACCTTC
>NA|TRBJ2-7|TRBV19|NA
CASSLGGGEQYF
TGTGCCAGTAGCCTAGGGGGGGGCGAGCAGTACTTC
>NA|TRBJ1-1|TRBV7-9|NA
CASSIMNTEAFF
TGTGCCAGCAGCATAATGAACACTGAAGCTTTCTTT
>NA|TRBJ1-2|TRBV5-1|NA
CASSSGSYGYTF
TGCGCCAGCAGCTCGGGGTCCTATGGCTACACCTTC
>NA|TRBJ1-2|TRBV13|NA
CASSLVTGGIYGYTF
TGTGCCAGCAGCTTAGTTACCGGGGGAATCTATGGCTACACCTTC
>NA|TRBJ1-2|TRBV9|NA
CASSVGQMNYGYTF
TGTGCCAGCAGCGTAGGACAAATGAACTATGGCTACACCTTC
>NA|TRBJ2-1|TRBV30|NA
CAWTPDSSYNEQFF
TGTGCCTGGACCCCGGACTCCTCCTACAATGAGCAGTTCTTC
>TRBD2|TRBJ2-5|TRBV28|NA
CASSLGGRYQETQYF
TGTGCCAGCAGTTTGGGCGGGAGGTATCAAGAGACCCAGTACTTC
>NA|TRBJ2-5|TRBV7-6|NA
CASSSGLRETQYF
TGTGCCAGCAGCTCAGGGTTACGAGAGACCCAGTACTTC
>NA|TRBJ2-7|TRBV27|NA
CASSLYGSEEQYF
TGTGCCAGCAGTTTATATGGCAGCGAAGAGCAGTACTTC
>NA|TRBJ2-7|TRBV25-1|NA
CASSFSREQYF
TGTGCCAGCAGTTTTTCTAGGGAGCAGTACTTC
>NA|TRBJ1-2|TRBV5-1|NA
CASSPGSYGYTF
TGCGCCAGCAGCCCTGGTAGCTATGGCTACACCTTC
>NA|TRBJ1-3|TRBV19|NA
CASSLDTGPSGNTIYF
TGTGCCAGTAGTCTCGATACTGGGCCCTCTGGAAACACCATATATTTT
>NA|TRBJ1-3|TRBV6-5|NA
CASSPRSGNTIYF
TGTGCCAGCAGCCCGCGGTCTGGAAACACCATATATTTT
>TRBD1|TRBJ2-3|TRBV28|NA
CASSSRQGFGTDTQYF
TGTGCCAGCAGTTCGAGACAGGGGTTCGGCACAGATACGCAGTATTTT
>NA|TRBJ2-3|TRBV2|NA
CASGGLASSTDTQYF
TGTGCCAGCGGAGGTCTAGCGAGTAGCACAGATACGCAGTATTTT
>NA|TRBJ2-3|TRBV2|NA
CASRIHPTDTQYF
TGTGCCAGCAGGATACACCCCACAGATACGCAGTATTTT
>NA|TRBJ1-2|TRBV6-6|NA
CASSDAVWGYTF
TGTGCCAGCAGCGACGCGGTATGGGGCTACACCTTC
>TRBD2|TRBJ2-7|TRBV18|NA
CASSPPGTSGYEQYF
TGTGCCAGCTCACCGCCCGGGACTAGCGGCTACGAGCAGTACTTC
>TRBD2|TRBJ2-2|TRBV2|NA
CASSPGLAGAGELFF
TGTGCCAGCAGTCCGGGACTAGCGGGAGCCGGGGAGCTGTTTTTT
>TRBD1|TRBJ2-7|TRBV25-1|NA
CATMTGTGYYEQYF
TGTGCCACCATGACCGGGACAGGGTATTACGAGCAGTACTTC
>TRBD2|TRBJ2-1|TRBV6-6|NA
CASSYLTSGSFNEQFF
TGTGCCAGCAGTTACTTAACTAGCGGGAGCTTCAATGAGCAGTTCTTC
>NA|TRBJ2-1|TRBV7-5|once
CVRKAGTLRSYNEQFF
TGTGTCAGAAAGGCCGGGACTTTACGTTCCTACAATGAGCAGTTCTTC
>NA|TRBJ2-5|TRBV29-1|NA
CSVEKVLGQETQYF
TGCAGCGTTGAAAAGGTTCTAGGTCAAGAGACCCAGTACTTC
>NA|TRBJ2-7|TRBV27|NA
CASSTLRGRANEQYF
TGTGCCAGCAGTACCCTCAGGGGCAGGGCTAACGAGCAGTACTTC
>NA|TRBJ1-1|TRBV25-1|NA
CASSETKGDPERTEAFF
TGTGCCAGCAGTGAAACAAAGGGGGATCCTGAACGCACTGAAGCTTTCTTT
>TRBD1|TRBJ1-5|TRBV10-1|NA
CASSPTGILGNQPQHF
TGCGCCAGCAGTCCGACAGGGATCCTTGGCAATCAGCCCCAGCATTTT
>NA|TRBJ1-1|TRBV28|NA
CASSLLLGSTEAFF
TGTGCCAGCAGTTTATTGTTGGGCTCCACTGAAGCTTTCTTT
>TRBD2|TRBJ2-1|TRBV7-9|NA
CASSPTSGSSYNEQFF
TGTGCCAGCAGCCCTACAAGCGGGAGCTCCTACAATGAGCAGTTCTTC
>NA|TRBJ2-3|TRBV19|NA
CASSPGLQRGTDTQYF
TGTGCCAGTAGTCCCGGACTACAGCGCGGCACAGATACGCAGTATTTT